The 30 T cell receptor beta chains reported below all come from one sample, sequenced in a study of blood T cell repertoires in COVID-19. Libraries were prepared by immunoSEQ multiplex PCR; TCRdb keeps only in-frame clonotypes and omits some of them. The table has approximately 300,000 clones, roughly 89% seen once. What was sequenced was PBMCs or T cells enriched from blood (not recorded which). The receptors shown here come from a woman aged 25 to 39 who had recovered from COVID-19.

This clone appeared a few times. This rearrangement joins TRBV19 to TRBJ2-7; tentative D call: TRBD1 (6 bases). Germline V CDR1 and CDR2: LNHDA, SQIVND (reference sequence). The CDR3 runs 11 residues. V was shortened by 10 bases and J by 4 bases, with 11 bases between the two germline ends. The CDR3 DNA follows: TGTGCCACCGGACAGTCTTACGAGCAGTACTTC. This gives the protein CATGQSYEQYF.

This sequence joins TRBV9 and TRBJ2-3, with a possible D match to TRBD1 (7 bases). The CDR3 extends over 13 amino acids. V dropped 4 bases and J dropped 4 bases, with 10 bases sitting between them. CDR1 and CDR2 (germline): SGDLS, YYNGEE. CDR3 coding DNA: TGTGCCAGCAGCTTCAGGGGGGCAGATACGCAGTATTTT. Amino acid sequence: CASSFRGADTQYF.

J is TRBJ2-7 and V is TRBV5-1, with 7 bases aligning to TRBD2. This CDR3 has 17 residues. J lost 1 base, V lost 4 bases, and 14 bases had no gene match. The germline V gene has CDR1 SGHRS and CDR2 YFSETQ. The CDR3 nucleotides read TGCGCCAGCAGCGAGACACGATTCGGGGGAGGGTCCTACGAGCAGTACTTC. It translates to CASSETRFGGGSYEQYF.

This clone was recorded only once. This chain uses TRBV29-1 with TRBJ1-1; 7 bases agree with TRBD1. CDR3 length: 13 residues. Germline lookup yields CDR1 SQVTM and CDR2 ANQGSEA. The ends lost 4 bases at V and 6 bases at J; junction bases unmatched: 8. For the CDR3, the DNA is TGCAGCGTTGCCGGGACAGTCGTTGCTGAAGCTTTCTTT. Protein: CSVAGTVVAEAFF.

The CDR3 DNA reads as TGCGCCAGCAGTGAGACCCGAATAGGCACAGATACGCAGTATTTT. It encodes CASSETRIGTDTQYF. The gene calls are TRBV10-1 and TRBJ2-3, with D hard to call. The length of the CDR3 is 15 residues. V was pared by 2 bases and J by 1 base, with 10 bases between. Germline CDR1 is WNHNN and CDR2 is SYGVQD (reference sequence).

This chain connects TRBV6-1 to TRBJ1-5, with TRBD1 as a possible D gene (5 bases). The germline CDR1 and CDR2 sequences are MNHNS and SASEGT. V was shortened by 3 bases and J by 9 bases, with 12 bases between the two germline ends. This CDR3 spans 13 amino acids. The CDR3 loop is CASSDRVLGPQHF. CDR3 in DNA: TGTGCCAGCAGTGACAGGGTATTAGGGCCCCAGCATTTT.

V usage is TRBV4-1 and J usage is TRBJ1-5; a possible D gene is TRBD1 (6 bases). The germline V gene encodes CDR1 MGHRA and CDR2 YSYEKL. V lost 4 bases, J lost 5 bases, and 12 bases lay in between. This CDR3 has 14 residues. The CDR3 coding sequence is TGCGCCAGCAGCCGTCTCAGGGGTTATCAGCCCCAGCATTTT. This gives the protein CASSRLRGYQPQHF.

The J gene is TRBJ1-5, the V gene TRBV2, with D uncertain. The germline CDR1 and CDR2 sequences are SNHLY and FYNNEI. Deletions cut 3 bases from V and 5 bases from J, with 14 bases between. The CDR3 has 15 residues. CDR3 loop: CASSEEDPLDQPQHF. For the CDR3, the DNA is TGTGCCAGCAGTGAGGAGGATCCTTTGGATCAGCCCCAGCATTTT.

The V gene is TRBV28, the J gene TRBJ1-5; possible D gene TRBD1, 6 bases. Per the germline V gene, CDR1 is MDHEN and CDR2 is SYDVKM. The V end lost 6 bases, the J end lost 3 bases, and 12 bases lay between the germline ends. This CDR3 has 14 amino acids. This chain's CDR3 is CASSETGTNQPQHF. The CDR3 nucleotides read TGTGCCAGCAGCGAAACAGGGACCAATCAGCCCCAGCATTTT.

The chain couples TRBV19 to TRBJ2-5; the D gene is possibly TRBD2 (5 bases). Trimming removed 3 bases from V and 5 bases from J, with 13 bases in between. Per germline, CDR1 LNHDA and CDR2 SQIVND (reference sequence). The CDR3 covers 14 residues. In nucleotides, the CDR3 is TGTGCCAGTAGTATTCCCGGGGTTGGGGAGACCCAGTACTTC. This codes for CASSIPGVGETQYF. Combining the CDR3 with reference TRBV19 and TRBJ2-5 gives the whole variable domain DGGITQSPKYLFRKEGQNVTLSCEQNLNHDAMYWYRQDPGQGLRLIYYSQIVNDFQKGDIAEGYSVSREKKESFPLTVTSAQKNPTAFYLCASSIPGVGETQYFGPGTRLLVL.

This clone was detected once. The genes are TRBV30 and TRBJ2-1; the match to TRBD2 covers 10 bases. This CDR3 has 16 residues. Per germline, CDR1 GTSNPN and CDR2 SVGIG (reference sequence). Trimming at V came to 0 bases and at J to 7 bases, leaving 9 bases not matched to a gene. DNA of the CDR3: TGTGCCTGGAGTGTACTTTCTAGCGGGAGATGGAATGAGCAGTTCTTC. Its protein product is CAWSVLSSGRWNEQFF.

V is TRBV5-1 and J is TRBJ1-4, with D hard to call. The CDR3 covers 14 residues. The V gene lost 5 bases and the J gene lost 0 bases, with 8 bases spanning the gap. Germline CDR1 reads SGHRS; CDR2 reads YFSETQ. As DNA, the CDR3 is TGCGCCAGCAGGCCGAGATCAACTAATGAAAAACTGTTTTTT. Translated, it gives CASRPRSTNEKLFF. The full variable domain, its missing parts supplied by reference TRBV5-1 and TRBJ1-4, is KAGVTQTPRYLIKTRGQQVTLSCSPISGHRSVSWYQQTPGQGLQFLFEYFSETQRNKGNFPGRFSGRQFSNSRSEMNVSTLELGDSALYLCASRPRSTNEKLFFGSGTQLSVL.

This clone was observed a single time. This CDR3 is CASRQQGGNQPQHF. In DNA form, the CDR3 reads TGTGCCAGTAGGCAACAGGGCGGCAATCAGCCCCAGCATTTT. The gene calls are TRBV19 and TRBJ1-5, with D perhaps matching TRBD1 (6 bases). With 6 bases removed from V and 2 bases from J, the gap between germline ends came to 11 bases. Germline values: CDR1 LNHDA, CDR2 SQIVND (reference sequence). The CDR3 consists of 14 residues.

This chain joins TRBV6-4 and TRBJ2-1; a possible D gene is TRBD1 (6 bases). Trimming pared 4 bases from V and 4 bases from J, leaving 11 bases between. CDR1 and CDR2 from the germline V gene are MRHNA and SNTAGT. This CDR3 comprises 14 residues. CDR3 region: CASSVAGEYNEQFF. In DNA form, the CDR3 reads TGTGCCAGCAGTGTGGCAGGGGAGTACAATGAGCAGTTCTTC.

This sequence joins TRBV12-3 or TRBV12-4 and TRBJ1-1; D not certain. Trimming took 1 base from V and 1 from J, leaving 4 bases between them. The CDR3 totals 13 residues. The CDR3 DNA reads TGTGCCAGCAGTTTAGAACAGAACACTGAAGCTTTCTTT. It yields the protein CASSLEQNTEAFF.

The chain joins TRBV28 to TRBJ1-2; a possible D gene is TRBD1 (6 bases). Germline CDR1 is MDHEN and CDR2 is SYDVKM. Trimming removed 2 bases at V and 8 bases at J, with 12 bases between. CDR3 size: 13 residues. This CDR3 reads CASSLTGMRGYTF. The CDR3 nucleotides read TGTGCCAGCAGTTTAACAGGGATGCGGGGCTACACCTTC.

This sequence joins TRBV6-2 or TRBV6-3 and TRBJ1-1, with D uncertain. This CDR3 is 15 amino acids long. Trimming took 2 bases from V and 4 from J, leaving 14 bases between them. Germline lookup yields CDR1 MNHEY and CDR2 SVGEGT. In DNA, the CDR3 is TGTGCCAGCAGTTACGGGCCCTTACGGTCCACTGAAGCTTTCTTT. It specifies CASSYGPLRSTEAFF.

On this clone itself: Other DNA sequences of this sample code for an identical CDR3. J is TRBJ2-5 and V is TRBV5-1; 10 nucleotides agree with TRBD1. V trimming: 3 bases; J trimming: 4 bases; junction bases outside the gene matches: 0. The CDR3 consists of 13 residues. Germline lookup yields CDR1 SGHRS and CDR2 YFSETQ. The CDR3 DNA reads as TGCGCCAGCAGCTGGACAGGGGGAGAGACCCAGTACTTC. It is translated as CASSWTGGETQYF.

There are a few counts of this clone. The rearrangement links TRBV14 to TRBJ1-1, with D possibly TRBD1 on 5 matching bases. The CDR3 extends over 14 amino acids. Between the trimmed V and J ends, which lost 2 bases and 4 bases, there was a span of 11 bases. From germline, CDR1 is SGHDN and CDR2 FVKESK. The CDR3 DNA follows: TGTGCCAGCAGCCAATTGGGGGGGGTCACTGAAGCTTTCTTT. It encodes CASSQLGGVTEAFF.

In DNA form, the CDR3 reads TGTGCCAGCAGTTTCGTGCGGGGGGCCCTTAACCCAGGGATGAACACTGAAGCTTTCTTT. As protein: CASSFVRGALNPGMNTEAFF. The chain combines TRBV27 with TRBJ1-1, with a weak D call TRBD1 (6 bases). The germline CDR1 and CDR2 sequences are MNHEY and SMNVEV (reference sequence). The CDR3 consists of 20 residues. Trimming cost V 3 bases and J 0 bases, with 26 bases left between them.

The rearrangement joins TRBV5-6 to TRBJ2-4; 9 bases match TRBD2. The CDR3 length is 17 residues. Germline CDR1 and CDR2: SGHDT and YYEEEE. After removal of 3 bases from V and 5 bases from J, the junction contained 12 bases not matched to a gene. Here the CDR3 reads CASSSRLAERGQNIQYF. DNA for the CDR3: TGTGCCAGCAGCTCACGACTAGCGGAGAGGGGGCAAAACATTCAGTACTTC.

CDR3 residues: CSTLPGETQYF. DNA for the CDR3: TGCAGTACCCTCCCGGGGGAGACCCAGTACTTC. The chain recombines TRBV20-1 with TRBJ2-5, with D possibly matching TRBD2 (5 bases). This CDR3 has 11 residues. Deletions cut 8 bases from V and 5 bases from J, with 12 bases between. From germline, CDR1 is DFQATT and CDR2 SNEGSKA (reference sequence).

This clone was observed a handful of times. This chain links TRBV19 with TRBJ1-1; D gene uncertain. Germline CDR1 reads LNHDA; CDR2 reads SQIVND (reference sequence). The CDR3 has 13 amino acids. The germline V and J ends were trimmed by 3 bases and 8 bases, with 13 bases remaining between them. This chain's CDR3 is CASSMGGVFEAFF. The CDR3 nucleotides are TGTGCCAGTAGTATGGGCGGGGTATTCGAAGCTTTCTTT.

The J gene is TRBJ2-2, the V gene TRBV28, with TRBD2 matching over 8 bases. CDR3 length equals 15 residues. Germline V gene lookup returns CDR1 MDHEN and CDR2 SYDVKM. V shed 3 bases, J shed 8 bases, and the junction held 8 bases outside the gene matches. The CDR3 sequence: CASSFIGREWGELFF. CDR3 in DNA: TGTGCCAGCAGTTTTATCGGGAGGGAGTGGGGGGAGCTGTTTTTT. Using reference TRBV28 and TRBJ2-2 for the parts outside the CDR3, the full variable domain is DVKVTQSSRYLVKRTGEKVFLECVQDMDHENMFWYRQDPGLGLRLIYFSYDVKMKEKGDIPEGYSVSREKKERFSLILESASTNQTSMYLCASSFIGREWGELFFGEGSRLTVL.

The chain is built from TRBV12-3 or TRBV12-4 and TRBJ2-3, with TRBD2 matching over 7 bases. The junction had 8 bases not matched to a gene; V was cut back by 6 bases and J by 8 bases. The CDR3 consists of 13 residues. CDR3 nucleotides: TGTGCCAGCAGCCCGCGGGAGCCGCCTACGCAGTATTTT. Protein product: CASSPREPPTQYF.

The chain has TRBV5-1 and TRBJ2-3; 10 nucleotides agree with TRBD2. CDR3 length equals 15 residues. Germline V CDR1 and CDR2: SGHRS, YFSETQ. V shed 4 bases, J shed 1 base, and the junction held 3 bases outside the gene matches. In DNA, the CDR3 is TGCGCCAGCAGCATACTAGCGGGGCGCACAGATACGCAGTATTTT. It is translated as CASSILAGRTDTQYF.

DNA of the CDR3: TGTGCCACCAGCAAGACAGGGGGCGACACTGAAGCTTTCTTT. Amino acid sequence: CATSKTGGDTEAFF. The chain is built from TRBV15 and TRBJ1-1; 10 bases map to TRBD1. The junction had 2 bases not matched to a gene; V was cut back by 4 bases and J by 3 bases. The CDR3 has 14 residues. Looked up from germline, CDR1 is LNHNV and CDR2 is YYDKDF (reference sequence).

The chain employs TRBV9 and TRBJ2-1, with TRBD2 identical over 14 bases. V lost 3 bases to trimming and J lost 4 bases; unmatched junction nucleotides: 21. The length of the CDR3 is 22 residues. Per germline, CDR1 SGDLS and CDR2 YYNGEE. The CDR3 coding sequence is TGTGCCAGCAGCGGCCAGGGGGGGCCGGGACTAGCGGGAGACCCCCTATACAATGAGCAGTTCTTC. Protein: CASSGQGGPGLAGDPLYNEQFF.

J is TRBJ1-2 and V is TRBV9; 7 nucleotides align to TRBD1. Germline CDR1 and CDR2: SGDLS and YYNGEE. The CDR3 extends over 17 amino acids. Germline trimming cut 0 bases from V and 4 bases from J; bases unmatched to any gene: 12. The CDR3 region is CASSVGGPGGHVYGYTF. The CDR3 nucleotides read TGTGCCAGCAGCGTAGGAGGTCCAGGGGGACATGTCTATGGCTACACCTTC.

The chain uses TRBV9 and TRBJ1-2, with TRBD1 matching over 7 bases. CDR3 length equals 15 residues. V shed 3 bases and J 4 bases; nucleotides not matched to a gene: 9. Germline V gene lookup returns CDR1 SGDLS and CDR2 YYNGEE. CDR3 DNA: TGTGCCAGCAGCGCTCGTTGGGACAGTGGCTATGGCTACACCTTC. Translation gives CASSARWDSGYGYTF.